The 15 T cell receptor beta chains in this list originate from one sample, sequenced in a study of multiple sclerosis patients with progressive multifocal leukoencephalopathy. Assay: immunoSEQ multiplex PCR; the TCRdb copy retains only in-frame clones and omits some. The table lists more than 20,000 clones, 85% to 95% of them singletons, with approximately 2% in the top ten. Time point: approximately 12 months of natalizumab therapy. The specimen comprised PBMCs, sampled from a patient treated with natalizumab. These TCRs come from a man younger than 40 with multiple sclerosis.

This clone was seen only once. The chain carries TRBV6-6 and TRBJ1-1; TRBD1 agrees at 9 bases. This CDR3 is built from 14 residues. Germline trimming cut 0 bases from V and 8 bases from J; bases unmatched to any gene: 4. Germline V CDR1 and CDR2: MNHNY, SVGAGI (reference sequence). CDR3 DNA sequence: TGTGCCAGCAGTTACTCGGACAGGGGACGAGAAGCTTTCTTT. It specifies CASSYSDRGREAFF.

V gene TRBV19 combines with J gene TRBJ2-2; weak D call: TRBD2 (6 bases). The CDR3 runs 15 residues. Per the germline V gene, CDR1 is LNHDA and CDR2 is SQIVND (reference sequence). V lost 3 bases and J lost 4, with 12 bases in between. The DNA for the CDR3 is TGTGCCAGTAGTATTGGGGGGATCGGCACCGGGGAGCTGTTTTTT. Its protein product is CASSIGGIGTGELFF.

The chain employs TRBV9 and TRBJ2-1, with 9 bases matching TRBD2. The CDR3 extends over 19 amino acids. Germline loops: CDR1 SGDLS, CDR2 YYNGEE. Trimming at V came to 2 bases and at J to 7 bases, leaving 19 bases not matched to a gene. CDR3 sequence: CASSVPRHLTGTSINEQFF. The CDR3 DNA sequence: TGTGCCAGCAGCGTCCCGCGCCACCTGACCGGGACTAGCATTAATGAGCAGTTCTTC.

This sequence joins TRBV10-3 and TRBJ2-1; D possibly corresponds to TRBD1 (8 bases). The CDR3 loop spans 19 amino acids. With 6 bases removed from V and 7 bases from J, the gap between germline ends came to 31 bases. From germline, CDR1 is ENHRY and CDR2 SYGVKD. In DNA form, the CDR3 reads TGTGCCATCAGGGATAGTCAGGGGGCAAGCGGGAAGGTTTTGAATGAGCAGTTCTTC. Its protein is CAIRDSQGASGKVLNEQFF.

This clone was detected a few times. The chain couples TRBV6-5 to TRBJ2-7; the D gene is possibly TRBD2 (6 bases). The V end lost 3 bases, the J end lost 5 bases, and 14 bases lay between the germline ends. Germline CDR1 and CDR2: MNHEY and SVGAGI. The CDR3 consists of 14 residues. The CDR3 is CASSYRDLRNEQYF. CDR3 nucleotide sequence: TGTGCCAGCAGTTATCGGGACTTAAGAAACGAGCAGTACTTC.

The chain joins TRBV5-1 to TRBJ1-1, with D unclear. The V gene's germline CDR1 is SGHRS and CDR2 YFSETQ. The CDR3 consists of 12 residues. V was shortened by 0 bases and J by 5 bases, with 5 bases between the two germline ends. The CDR3 DNA reads as TGCGCCAGCAGCTTGGAAGGGACTGAAGCTTTCTTT. Translating it yields CASSLEGTEAFF.

The chain carries TRBV6-5 and TRBJ2-7; perhaps TRBD2 as D (5 bases). The V and J ends lost 7 bases and 0 bases respectively, with 16 bases between them. The CDR3 extends over 15 amino acids. Germline CDR1 MNHEY, CDR2 SVGAGI. The CDR3 nucleotides read TGTGCCAGCACCGAAACTAGTTACAGCTCCTACGAGCAGTACGTC. This codes for CASTETSYSSYEQYV.

This sequence joins TRBV4-1 and TRBJ2-2; 11 bases match TRBD2. This CDR3 contains 16 residues. CDR1 MGHRA and CDR2 YSYEKL come from the germline V gene. V lost 3 bases to trimming and J lost 7 bases; unmatched junction nucleotides: 7. The CDR3 DNA is TGCGCCAGCAGCCAGACCTTAGCGGGAGGGAGCGGGGAGCTGTTTTTT. It translates to CASSQTLAGGSGELFF.

The genes are TRBV5-1 and TRBJ2-7; 14 nucleotides match TRBD2. The V gene end was trimmed by 4 bases and the J gene end by 5 bases; junction bases not matched to a gene: 8. The CDR3 totals 16 residues. CDR1 is SGHRS, CDR2 YFSETQ, per germline. The CDR3 DNA follows: TGCGCCAGCAGCAGCTTGGGGACTAGCGGGAGAGACGAGCAGTACTTC. This sequence encodes CASSSLGTSGRDEQYF. The whole variable domain, remainder taken from reference TRBV5-1 and TRBJ2-7, is KAGVTQTPRYLIKTRGQQVTLSCSPISGHRSVSWYQQTPGQGLQFLFEYFSETQRNKGNFPGRFSGRQFSNSRSEMNVSTLELGDSALYLCASSSLGTSGRDEQYFGPGTRLTVT.

The rearrangement uses TRBV19 and TRBJ1-5; 7 bases are a match to TRBD1. The CDR3 extends over 13 amino acids. Losses at the gene ends were 7 bases for V and 7 bases for J; bases not matched to a gene: 7. The germline gives CDR1 LNHDA, CDR2 SQIVND (reference sequence). As DNA, the CDR3 is TGTGCCAGTACCACGACAGGGTGGCAGCCCCAGCATTTT. It codes for CASTTTGWQPQHF. Supplemented by reference TRBV19 and TRBJ1-5, the full variable domain reads DGGITQSPKYLFRKEGQNVTLSCEQNLNHDAMYWYRQDPGQGLRLIYYSQIVNDFQKGDIAEGYSVSREKKESFPLTVTSAQKNPTAFYLCASTTTGWQPQHFGDGTRLSIL.

The chain carries TRBV4-1 and TRBJ1-5, with D possibly being TRBD1 (5 bases). Germline V CDR1 and CDR2: MGHRA, YSYEKL. Trimming pared 0 bases from V and 6 bases from J, leaving 15 bases between. There are 16 residues in the CDR3. The CDR3: CASSQDFARDGQPQHF. For the CDR3, the DNA is TGCGCCAGCAGCCAAGATTTCGCCAGGGACGGTCAGCCCCAGCATTTT.

In DNA, the CDR3 is TGCGCCAGCAGCCAACAGCGGGGGGCACTAGCGGGGAGGCGAGAGACCCAGTACTTC. This codes for CASSQQRGALAGRRETQYF. This rearrangement joins TRBV4-1 to TRBJ2-5; TRBD2 matches at 10 bases. The CDR3 consists of 19 residues. V was pared by 2 bases and J by 4 bases, with 16 bases of the junction left unmatched. Per germline, CDR1 MGHRA and CDR2 YSYEKL.

In this sample, this clone turned up once. V usage is TRBV7-2 and J usage is TRBJ2-1; 10 bases match TRBD1. Germline assignment: CDR1 SGHTA and CDR2 FQGNSA. The J segment lost 8 bases and the V segment lost 3 bases, leaving 7 bases of the junction unmatched. This CDR3 has 15 amino acids. The CDR3 region has the DNA TGTGCCAGCAGCTTTCGGGACAGGGGTATCGATGAGCAGTTCTTC. Residues: CASSFRDRGIDEQFF.

CDR3 coding DNA: TGTGCCATCAGTGCCGGGAGGGCCTGGAATGAGCAGTTCTTC. Encoded protein: CAISAGRAWNEQFF. The J gene is TRBJ2-1, the V gene TRBV10-3, with 8 bases lining up with TRBD2. This CDR3 comprises 14 residues. Unmatched junction bases numbered 6, after V lost 4 bases and J lost 7 bases. Germline V gene data show CDR1 as ENHRY and CDR2 as SYGVKD.

The J gene is TRBJ2-7, the V gene TRBV6-6; D gene uncertain. The germline gives CDR1 MNHNY, CDR2 SVGAGI (reference sequence). The CDR3 extends over 11 amino acids. Deletions cut 5 bases from V and 7 bases from J, with 9 bases between. The DNA of the CDR3 is TGTGCCAGCAGTGATGCTCGGGAGCAGTACTTC. Protein sequence: CASSDAREQYF.